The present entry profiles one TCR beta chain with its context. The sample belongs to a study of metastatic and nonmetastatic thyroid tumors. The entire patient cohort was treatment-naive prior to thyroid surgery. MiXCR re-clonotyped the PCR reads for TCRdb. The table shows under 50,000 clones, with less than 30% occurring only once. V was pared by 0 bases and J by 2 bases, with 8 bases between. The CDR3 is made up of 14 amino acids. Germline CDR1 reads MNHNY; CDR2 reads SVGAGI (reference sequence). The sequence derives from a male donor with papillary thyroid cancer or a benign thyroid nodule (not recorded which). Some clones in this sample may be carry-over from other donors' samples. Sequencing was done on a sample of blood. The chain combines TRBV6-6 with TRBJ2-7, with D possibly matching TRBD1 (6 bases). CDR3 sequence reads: CASSYSGQTYEQYF. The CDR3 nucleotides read TGTGCCAGCAGTTACTCAGGACAGACCTACGAGCAGTACTTC.